This T cell receptor (beta chain) derives from a study of cytomegalovirus exposure and HLA in healthy donors (TCRdb year 2017). Some background on the complete study: An earlier analysis of fewer than 750 of the donors reported about 280 Gb of sequence data and around 110 million unique TCR beta sequences obtained from roughly 170 million T cells. An early release that covered approximately 600 HLA-typed donors contained approximately 300 gigabases of sequencing data and roughly 84 million unique TCR sequences. Among the roughly 400 genotyped donors, about 85% belonged to the genetic ancestry cluster associated with self-reported Caucasian donors. The study was designed to test whether signatures of past pathogen exposure could be identified by cataloging public T cell receptors. Using immunosequencing, the study profiled T cell repertoires from 666 subjects and related those repertoires to cytomegalovirus serostatus. A separate validation cohort of over a hundred different subjects was used in addition to the 666-subject first cohort. High-throughput TCR immunosequencing, statistical association of individual TCRs with disease status, and machine learning were combined to predict cytomegalovirus infection status. In a later analysis, previously published TCR beta repertoires from 550 to 700 donors were re-analyzed and high-resolution HLA genotyping was added so that TCR occurrence patterns could be studied. In the later analysis, no new phenotypic data were used to find candidate immune exposures; instead, reliance was placed on TCR beta sequences and their occurrence across donors. An earlier analysis of about 620 of the donors applied high-throughput TCR beta sequencing to assess whether each TCR beta V gene segment acted as functional or pseudogenic. Donor age, sex, ethnicity and CMV serostatus were compiled alongside the repertoire data. Genome-wide SNP genotypes for about 65% of the roughly 700 donors were used in a later genetic analysis, which treated that subset as a discovery cohort. Every repertoire in the discovery cohort had been generated on one and the same sequencing platform. HLA typing included class I and class II loci at four-digit resolution. Typing coverage varied by locus: 629-630 donors for A, B, C, DRB1 and DQB1; under 550 for DQA1; more than 600 for DPA1; 450 to 480 for DPB1. About five DR-DQ haplotypes were treated as single units for association and clustering because of strong linkage in the cohort. Among around 400 genotyped donors of the cohort, an average of approximately 220,000 unique TCR beta nucleotide sequences was sequenced per donor, of which about 18% were non-productive.

Library creation used the immunoSEQ multiplex PCR assay. The multiplex PCR relied on a mix of 60 forward primers for TCR Vbeta segments and 13 reverse primers for TCR Jbeta segments. The CDR3 region of rearranged TCR beta genes was amplified from genomic DNA by a multiplex PCR assay. The amplified TCR beta libraries were sequenced on the Illumina HiSeq System as 87-base-pair reads. Regarding the original processing steps: A later analysis tallied roughly 76 million unique TCR beta chains across the 640 or so repertoires, and about 12 million of those chains were shared by two or more donors. To remove PCR and sequencing errors, raw reads were error-corrected and collapsed into unique sequences using a nearest-neighbor algorithm that merged closely related sequences. Alignment of CDR3 sequences to IMGT reference sequences was used to assign V, D and J gene segments. Each retained sequence needed at least a six-nucleotide match to both a V gene segment and a J gene segment. Rearrangements were classified as productive when the CDR3 lacked stop codons and remained in frame with V and J, and all other rearrangements were classified as non-productive. CDR3 was defined according to IMGT convention as the region running from the second conserved V-encoded cysteine to the conserved J-encoded phenylalanine. The earlier analysis of about 570 of the donors excluded any sequence lacking an unambiguous match to a single V gene segment. An earlier analysis of a few hundred of the donors called V segments functional above 56.7% productive rearrangements and segregating when the between-donor standard deviation exceeded 5%. A statistical classification framework was built to diagnose cytomegalovirus status from the catalog of TCR beta chain sequences. A later analysis assigned V and J genes by comparing TCR nucleotide sequences with IMGT/GENE-DB human TR gene sequences. Using the TCRdist pipeline, a later analysis assigned CDR3 sequences along with most-parsimonious VDJ recombination scenarios. In a later analysis, every TCR beta chain was defined by the combination of its CDR3 amino acid sequence and its V-gene family, and reads without a unique V-gene family were dropped. As a way to deal with suspected cross-contamination and a sequencing artifact, a later analysis dropped 450 to 600 nucleotide sequences that were highly shared and had low generation probability. For each public chain, a later analysis derived a clonal expansion index from normalized ranks of inferred template counts within each repertoire. A later analysis computed generation probabilities with a VDJ recombination model fitted to out-of-frame rearrangements, and checked the results against IGoR. Hypergeometric tests were used in a later analysis to score TCR-TCR, TCR-HLA and TCR-CMV co-occurrence, with a repertoire-size bias correction applied to the TCR pairs. In a later analysis, false discovery rates were estimated by permuting HLA or CMV assignments 20 times. In a later analysis, co-occurring TCRs were grouped using DBSCAN, and TCRdist sequence similarity was added for clustering within HLA-allele-positive subsets. For co-occurrence clustering, repertoires with fewer than 30,000 or more than 120,000 public chains were excluded, along with roughly five repertoires with anomalous nucleotide sharing. Drawn from immuneACCESS, this table holds only the in-frame rearrangements with V and J called that TCRdb kept. Clones are partly lost; checked studies trace under half to an unresolved V gene and leave the rest unexplained. V, J and clone size derive from that table, while D and trimming were established from the DNA sequence. The sample contains under 150,000 clones, 80% of them found a single time. The ten largest clones take up around 4.1% of the sample.

The cohort was made up of approximately 700 healthy bone marrow donors. All cohort members were sampled while nominally healthy, although unrecorded immune exposures were likely present. The donor tested CMV seronegative, placing the donor among the 350 or so seronegative members of the cohort. A peripheral blood sample was collected from each donor, and TCR beta sequencing was performed on peripheral blood mononuclear cells. The Qiagen DNeasy Blood Extraction Kit was used to extract genomic DNA from the blood cell samples. On this clone itself: Its binding antigen is unknown. Germline and junction disagree at one end, which may indicate a read error.

CDR1 SEHNR and CDR2 FQNEAQ were looked up in the germline V gene (reference sequence). The CDR3 sequence holds 14 residues, the cysteine and phenylalanine included. Solely the CDR3 DNA is kept, with 42 bases framed from the first base. Here is what the overall study found, with its caveats: In this cohort, only TCR beta chains were sequenced, and detectable features were limited by the absence of alpha or paired-chain data. The 87-base-pair reads could not distinguish some IMGT-functional V segments, including TRBV6-2 and TRBV6-3, so those segments were excluded. A later analysis found that most CMV-associated TCR beta chains appeared HLA-restricted, with HLA associations seemingly driven largely by CMV exposure. A later genetic analysis reported fewer N-insertions in productive TCRs among donors in an Asian-associated ancestry cluster than the roughly 720-donor mean. Cytomegalovirus status was reported to be diagnosed by the classifier with high specificity and sensitivity in both the original and validation cohorts. A cluster of highly shared sequence variants was judged likely to be a technical artifact of the sequencing pipeline. In vitro tests confirmed that a few of the cytomegalovirus-associated TCR beta chains recognize cytomegalovirus antigens. A later analysis found that HLA-associated TCR beta chains were more clonally expanded and had lower generation probabilities than equally common non-associated chains. In a later genetic analysis, a missense DCLRE1C variant was associated with V-gene and J-gene trimming of TCR beta chains, and the association was replicated in an independent cohort. Immune exposure information for the cohort was limited to CMV serostatus. According to a later analysis, TCR association rates differed among HLA loci, with DRB1 alleles showing the most associated TCRs and HLA-C alleles showing the fewest. Strong co-occurrence of HLA alleles, especially DR and DQ, made assigning TCR associations to individual alleles difficult. The study listed 164 TCR beta chains as associated with cytomegalovirus. A further reported finding was that TCR beta sequences accurately predicted the HLA-A and HLA-B alleles for most subjects in the first cohort. Linkage disequilibrium might explain the correlated functional status among segregating V segments, but an unknown experimental factor could not be ruled out. Roughly uniform sequencing depth across donors was assumed in presence/absence analyses, although this assumption may not hold. Several of the top co-occurrence clusters appeared to be linked to parvovirus B19, influenza, CMV and Epstein-Barr virus, according to a later analysis. Because counts were too low, 15 to 20 rarely observed V segments, including chromosome 9 orphons, were excluded from the earlier analysis of around 590 of the donors. An earlier analysis of 587 of the donors showed that most TCR beta V segments appeared in productive rearrangements either about 90% or about 30% of the time, which broadly matched IMGT annotations. Because some donors lacked HLA typing at each locus, the association tests relied only on the typed subset. Most TCR sequences were seen in very few donors, while some public TCRs were found in many individuals. A later analysis associated about 16,000 TCR beta sequences with specific HLA alleles at a false discovery rate of 0.05. It was suggested by the authors that the approach could potentially be generalized to other disease states and immunological phenotypes.

This chain joins TRBV7-9 to TRBJ2-5; TRBD1 aligns with 10 central bases. Material: PBMCs. The TCR sequence derives from a woman aged 40-49 years in good health and CMV-seronegative. The base sequence is TGTTCCAGCAGCCTGGGACAGGGGACCGGGACCCAGTACTTC. This codes for CSSSLGQGTGTQYF.